This is a list of T cell receptor beta chains from one sample in a study of metastatic and nonmetastatic thyroid tumors. MiXCR was used by TCRdb to re-call the PCR reads. The table shows fewer than 25,000 clones, with more than 15% occurring only once. Sequencing was done on a sample of adjacent normal tissue. The source of these receptors is a male donor with papillary thyroid cancer or a benign thyroid nodule (not recorded which). Some clones in this sample may be carry-over from other donors' samples. Each CDR3 is given with its conserved first and last residue. Each record gives: J gene, clone size, CDR3 length, V gene, D gene, CDR3 DNA, CDR3 protein. A D gene is named only where the DNA matches it firmly. Size tells how often a clone was seen (once, few, many) or the class of an expanded clone, and some rows leave it out.

j_gene: TRBJ1-1
abundance: many
len: 13
v_gene: TRBV9
d_gene: -
CDR3nt: TGTGCCAGCAGCGTAGTACAGGGCACTGAAGCTTTCTTT
CDR3aa: CASSVVQGTEAFF

j_gene: TRBJ2-5
abundance: many
len: 15
v_gene: TRBV19
d_gene: TRBD1
CDR3nt: TGTGCCAGTAGTACGTCCGGGACAGGGGTAGAGACCCAGTACTTC
CDR3aa: CASSTSGTGVETQYF

j_gene: TRBJ2-4
abundance: -
len: 15
v_gene: TRBV10-1
d_gene: -
CDR3nt: TGCGTCAGCAGTGAGTCAGGGTGCTTGGATCTAGGAACGTTCTTC
CDR3aa: CVSSESGCLDLGTFF

j_gene: TRBJ1-6
abundance: many
len: 14
v_gene: TRBV14
d_gene: -
CDR3nt: TGTGCCAGCAGCCAAGCCGGGTCTTCGACACCCCTCCACTTT
CDR3aa: CASSQAGSSTPLHF

j_gene: TRBJ2-7
abundance: -
len: 14
v_gene: TRBV20-1
d_gene: -
CDR3nt: TGCAGTGCACTGGGTGGGGGGGCAGACTACGAGCAGTACTTC
CDR3aa: CSALGGGADYEQYF

j_gene: TRBJ1-1
abundance: many
len: 14
v_gene: TRBV5-1
d_gene: -
CDR3nt: TGCGCCAGCAGCTTGGGGGCGGCGAACACTGAAGCTTTCTTT
CDR3aa: CASSLGAANTEAFF

j_gene: TRBJ2-2
abundance: many
len: 10
v_gene: TRBV6-8
d_gene: -
CDR3nt: TGTGCCCAGAACACCGGGGAGCTGTTTTTT
CDR3aa: CAQNTGELFF

j_gene: TRBJ2-3
abundance: many
len: 16
v_gene: TRBV20-1
d_gene: TRBD2
CDR3nt: TGCAGTGCTAGGGGTTTGACTAGCGGGAGTGCAGATACGCAGTATTTT
CDR3aa: CSARGLTSGSADTQYF

j_gene: TRBJ2-1
abundance: medium-sized
len: 12
v_gene: TRBV6-2/TRBV6-3
d_gene: TRBD1
CDR3nt: TGTGCCAGCAGTTACCCGGACAGGGGAACAACCTTC
CDR3aa: CASSYPDRGTTF

j_gene: TRBJ1-1
abundance: many
len: 14
v_gene: TRBV6-6
d_gene: -
CDR3nt: TGTGCCAGCAGTTACGAGGCGTCCAATACTGAAGCTTTCTTT
CDR3aa: CASSYEASNTEAFF

j_gene: TRBJ1-5
abundance: few
len: 15
v_gene: TRBV15
d_gene: -
CDR3nt: TGTGCCACCAGCAGAACCGACATGGGAGGTCAGCCCCGGCATTTT
CDR3aa: CATSRTDMGGQPRHF

j_gene: TRBJ1-2
abundance: many
len: 13
v_gene: TRBV20-1
d_gene: -
CDR3nt: TGCAGTGGTAATCCATTGGGTGACTATGGCTACACCTTC
CDR3aa: CSGNPLGDYGYTF

j_gene: TRBJ1-1
abundance: many
len: 18
v_gene: TRBV15
d_gene: -
CDR3nt: TGTGCCACCAGCAGAGGACGCCAAGGGGGGGGCGGAGGGGCTGAAGCTTTCTTT
CDR3aa: CATSRGRQGGGGGAEAFF

j_gene: TRBJ1-6
abundance: many
len: 14
v_gene: TRBV30
d_gene: TRBD1
CDR3nt: TGTGCCTCCGGAGGGACAGGGGGTAATTCACCCCTCCACTTT
CDR3aa: CASGGTGGNSPLHF

j_gene: TRBJ2-1
abundance: -
len: 16
v_gene: TRBV12-3/TRBV12-4
d_gene: TRBD2
CDR3nt: TGTGCCAGCAGGCCGACCGGGACTAGCGGGGAGAAGGAGCAGTTCTTC
CDR3aa: CASRPTGTSGEKEQFF

j_gene: TRBJ1-5
abundance: many
len: 14
v_gene: TRBV2
d_gene: -
CDR3nt: TGTGCCAGCAGTGTTGTGGGGGGAAATCAGCCCCAGCATTTT
CDR3aa: CASSVVGGNQPQHF

j_gene: TRBJ1-3
abundance: many
len: 18
v_gene: TRBV20-1
d_gene: TRBD1
CDR3nt: TGCAGTGCTAGAGTGAGATTCGGGACAGGGGGCGAGGGAAACACCATATATTTT
CDR3aa: CSARVRFGTGGEGNTIYF

j_gene: TRBJ2-7
abundance: -
len: 15
v_gene: TRBV9
d_gene: -
CDR3nt: TGTGCCAGCAGCAGACCGCATGGTACAGGCTACGAGCAGTACTTC
CDR3aa: CASSRPHGTGYEQYF

j_gene: TRBJ2-3
abundance: -
len: 12
v_gene: TRBV5-1
d_gene: -
CDR3nt: TGCGCCAGCAAATTGTTCACAGATACGCAGTATTTT
CDR3aa: CASKLFTDTQYF

j_gene: TRBJ2-7
abundance: medium-sized
len: 11
v_gene: TRBV6-2/TRBV6-3
d_gene: -
CDR3nt: TGTGCCAGCTCTCGGACCTACGAGCAGTACTTC
CDR3aa: CASSRTYEQYF

j_gene: TRBJ2-2
abundance: -
len: 16
v_gene: TRBV6-5
d_gene: -
CDR3nt: TGTGCCAGGAGTTACCAGACTGGCTCGAACACCGGGGAGATGTTTTTT
CDR3aa: CARSYQTGSNTGEMFF

j_gene: TRBJ2-1
abundance: -
len: 15
v_gene: TRBV9
d_gene: -
CDR3nt: TGTGCCAGCAGCGCAAAGTTTAACTTGAACAATGAGCAGTTCTTC
CDR3aa: CASSAKFNLNNEQFF

j_gene: TRBJ1-2
abundance: few
len: 14
v_gene: TRBV7-9
d_gene: -
CDR3nt: TGTGCCAGCAGCCCGGACAGAGGGGACTATGGCTACACCTTC
CDR3aa: CASSPDRGDYGYTF

j_gene: TRBJ2-4
abundance: few
len: 14
v_gene: TRBV28
d_gene: TRBD1
CDR3nt: TGTGCCAGCAGTGGCCCGGGACAGGGGAACATTCAGTACTTC
CDR3aa: CASSGPGQGNIQYF

j_gene: TRBJ2-1
abundance: many
len: 15
v_gene: TRBV11-3
d_gene: TRBD2
CDR3nt: TGTGCCAGCAGCCCAGGACTAGCGGGAGACAATGAGCAGTTCTTC
CDR3aa: CASSPGLAGDNEQFF

j_gene: TRBJ1-2
abundance: many
len: 15
v_gene: TRBV5-6
d_gene: -
CDR3nt: TGTGCCAGCAGTATGGCCAGGGTGCGATACTATGGCTACACCTTC
CDR3aa: CASSMARVRYYGYTF

j_gene: TRBJ1-6
abundance: many
len: 13
v_gene: TRBV28
d_gene: -
CDR3nt: TGTGCCAGCAGAGTGACAACGCATTCACCCCTCCACTTT
CDR3aa: CASRVTTHSPLHF

j_gene: TRBJ2-3
abundance: medium-sized
len: 17
v_gene: TRBV28
d_gene: TRBD2
CDR3nt: TGTGCCAGCAGTTCCCCCCGTCTCGCGGGGGGAACAGATACGCAGTATTTT
CDR3aa: CASSSPRLAGGTDTQYF

j_gene: TRBJ2-1
abundance: many
len: 14
v_gene: TRBV6-1
d_gene: TRBD1
CDR3nt: TGTGCCAGCAGCCGTGGTCCAGGGGGATGGGAGCAGTTCTTC
CDR3aa: CASSRGPGGWEQFF

j_gene: TRBJ2-1
abundance: once
len: 20
v_gene: TRBV14
d_gene: -
CDR3nt: TGTGCCAGCAGCCCGGACCACGAGGACACACTTTGGACGGACTACAATGAGAAGTTCTTC
CDR3aa: CASSPDHEDTLWTDYNEKFF

j_gene: TRBJ1-6
abundance: medium-sized
len: 18
v_gene: TRBV5-1
d_gene: -
CDR3nt: TGCGCCAGCAGCCGGACGGAGACAGGACAAACCTATAATTCACCCCTCCACTTT
CDR3aa: CASSRTETGQTYNSPLHF

j_gene: TRBJ2-7
abundance: -
len: 14
v_gene: TRBV2
d_gene: TRBD2
CDR3nt: TGTGCCAGTGGAGGACTAGCGGGGGGCTACGAGCAGTACTTC
CDR3aa: CASGGLAGGYEQYF

j_gene: TRBJ2-1
abundance: many
len: 16
v_gene: TRBV4-1
d_gene: -
CDR3nt: TGCGCCAGCAGCCGTCATCAGGGTGGGGAATCCAATGAGCAGTTCTTC
CDR3aa: CASSRHQGGESNEQFF

j_gene: TRBJ1-2
abundance: few
len: 10
v_gene: TRBV28
d_gene: -
CDR3nt: TGTGTCAGCCAGGGTTATGGCTACACCTTC
CDR3aa: CVSQGYGYTF

j_gene: TRBJ2-1
abundance: -
len: 14
v_gene: TRBV12-3/TRBV12-4
d_gene: -
CDR3nt: TGTGCCAGCAGTGGAGAAAGCTCCTACAATGAGCAGTTCTTC
CDR3aa: CASSGESSYNEQFF

j_gene: TRBJ2-2
abundance: -
len: 14
v_gene: TRBV5-1
d_gene: -
CDR3nt: TGCGCCAGCAGTGAGGACTTGAACGCCGGGGAGCTGTTTTTT
CDR3aa: CASSEDLNAGELFF

j_gene: TRBJ1-5
abundance: many
len: 14
v_gene: TRBV19
d_gene: -
CDR3nt: TGTGCCAGTAGTATAGAGGGGCGCGGGCAGCCCCAGCATTTT
CDR3aa: CASSIEGRGQPQHF

j_gene: TRBJ2-1
abundance: many
len: 16
v_gene: TRBV20-1
d_gene: TRBD2
CDR3nt: TGCAGTGCTAGAGATGCGGCGGGGGGTCCTTACAATGAGCAGTTCTTC
CDR3aa: CSARDAAGGPYNEQFF

j_gene: TRBJ2-1
abundance: many
len: 17
v_gene: TRBV30
d_gene: -
CDR3nt: TGTGCCTGGAGTCGAGCGACATCTAGATCCCTCTACAATGAGCAGTTCTTC
CDR3aa: CAWSRATSRSLYNEQFF

j_gene: TRBJ1-2
abundance: few
len: 13
v_gene: TRBV2
d_gene: -
CDR3nt: TGTGCCAGCAGTAACGACCAGTCGTATAGCTACACCTTC
CDR3aa: CASSNDQSYSYTF

j_gene: TRBJ1-3
abundance: medium-sized
len: 16
v_gene: TRBV6-1
d_gene: -
CDR3nt: TGTGCCAGCAGATTGACGGAACTGGGCGCTGGAAACACCATATATTTT
CDR3aa: CASRLTELGAGNTIYF

j_gene: TRBJ2-1
abundance: many
len: 15
v_gene: TRBV19
d_gene: -
CDR3nt: TGTGCCAGCTCGCGGGACCCTAGCTCCTACAATGAGCAGTTCTTC
CDR3aa: CASSRDPSSYNEQFF

j_gene: TRBJ2-2
abundance: many
len: 11
v_gene: TRBV11-2
d_gene: -
CDR3nt: TGTGCCAGCAGCTTAACCGGGGAGCTGTTTTTT
CDR3aa: CASSLTGELFF

j_gene: TRBJ2-2
abundance: many
len: 15
v_gene: TRBV12-3/TRBV12-4
d_gene: -
CDR3nt: TGTGCCAGCAGTTTAGTATCTCTAAACACCGGGGAGCTGTTTTTT
CDR3aa: CASSLVSLNTGELFF

j_gene: TRBJ1-5
abundance: medium-sized
len: 16
v_gene: TRBV27
d_gene: -
CDR3nt: TGTGCCAGCAGTTTAACCAGGGACGTTCACAATCAGCCCCAGCATTTT
CDR3aa: CASSLTRDVHNQPQHF

j_gene: TRBJ2-7
abundance: medium-sized
len: 15
v_gene: TRBV27
d_gene: TRBD2
CDR3nt: TGTGCCAGCAGTTTAAGCTCGGGCGGGAGGTACGAGCAGTACTTC
CDR3aa: CASSLSSGGRYEQYF

j_gene: TRBJ2-4
abundance: -
len: 16
v_gene: TRBV6-2/TRBV6-3
d_gene: -
CDR3nt: TGTGCCAGCAGGGCCCCGGCAGAACTAGCCAAAAAGATTCAGTACTTC
CDR3aa: CASRAPAELAKKIQYF

j_gene: TRBJ2-6
abundance: -
len: 14
v_gene: TRBV20-1
d_gene: -
CDR3nt: TGCAGCGCTAGGTCCCTCTCTGGGGACAACGTCCTGACTTTC
CDR3aa: CSARSLSGDNVLTF

j_gene: TRBJ2-2
abundance: many
len: 14
v_gene: TRBV29-1
d_gene: -
CDR3nt: TGCAGCGTGGCCGGGACATCGAACACCGGGGAGCTGTTTTTT
CDR3aa: CSVAGTSNTGELFF

j_gene: TRBJ1-1
abundance: many
len: 14
v_gene: TRBV4-2
d_gene: -
CDR3nt: TGTGCCAGCAGCCAAGTTAGGGGTCACACTGAAGCTTTCTTT
CDR3aa: CASSQVRGHTEAFF

j_gene: TRBJ2-1
abundance: many
len: 20
v_gene: TRBV18
d_gene: -
CDR3nt: TGTGCCAGCTCACGGGGTCATTTTGGCATTTTTGGGGATACTTTCAATGAGCAGTTCTTC
CDR3aa: CASSRGHFGIFGDTFNEQFF

j_gene: TRBJ2-1
abundance: -
len: 16
v_gene: TRBV11-1
d_gene: -
CDR3nt: TGTGCCAGCAGCCCGGGACATTGTGTTTGGTACAATGAGCAGTTCTTC
CDR3aa: CASSPGHCVWYNEQFF

j_gene: TRBJ2-3
abundance: -
len: 17
v_gene: TRBV11-2
d_gene: TRBD2
CDR3nt: TGTGCCAGCAGCGAACCCACGGGCGGGAGTGGGGGATATACGCAGTATTTT
CDR3aa: CASSEPTGGSGGYTQYF

j_gene: TRBJ2-2
abundance: -
len: 12
v_gene: TRBV6-9
d_gene: -
CDR3nt: TGTTCCAGCAGTTCGTCCACCGGGGAGCTGTTTTTT
CDR3aa: CSSSSSTGELFF

j_gene: TRBJ2-1
abundance: many
len: 17
v_gene: TRBV5-1
d_gene: -
CDR3nt: TGCGCCAGCAGCTTGGAGCTCTTCAAGGGGATGCACAATGAGCAGTTCTTC
CDR3aa: CASSLELFKGMHNEQFF

j_gene: TRBJ1-1
abundance: once
len: 14
v_gene: TRBV30
d_gene: -
CDR3nt: TGTGCCTGTCATTTGGACACCAGGAACACGGATGCTTTCTTT
CDR3aa: CACHLDTRNTDAFF

j_gene: TRBJ1-4
abundance: many
len: 15
v_gene: TRBV5-6
d_gene: TRBD1
CDR3nt: TGTGCCAGCAGCTTGGAAGGGACAGGGGGCTTGGGACTGTTTTTT
CDR3aa: CASSLEGTGGLGLFF

j_gene: TRBJ2-1
abundance: -
len: 11
v_gene: TRBV20-1
d_gene: -
CDR3nt: TGCAGTGCTAGAGACGGACGGGGGCAGTTCTTC
CDR3aa: CSARDGRGQFF

j_gene: TRBJ1-4
abundance: -
len: 14
v_gene: TRBV20-1
d_gene: TRBD1
CDR3nt: TGCAGTGCTGGGGCCGGGACAGGTAGAGAAAAACTGTTTTTT
CDR3aa: CSAGAGTGREKLFF

j_gene: TRBJ2-7
abundance: medium-sized
len: 12
v_gene: TRBV12-3/TRBV12-4
d_gene: -
CDR3nt: TGTGCCAGCAGTTCGGCGATCTACGAGCAGTACTTC
CDR3aa: CASSSAIYEQYF